This T cell receptor beta chain originates from a study of T cells after yellow fever vaccination (dated by TCRdb to between 2018 and 2020). Regarding the study in general: The SMART-Seq v4 Ultra Low Input RNA kit was used to prepare libraries from fractions with low cell numbers. Bulk PBMC replicates and cell subsets were isolated from blood drawn at multiple timepoints before and after both primary and secondary immunization. Two healthy male donors, one aged 18 to 30 and one aged 30 to 40 years, were included in the cohort. To follow T-cell clones before and after primary and booster YFV17D yellow fever vaccination, bulk TCR alpha and beta repertoires were sequenced over time. Study-wide findings and limitations: Because only two donors were included in the study, the extent to which the findings can be generalized is limited. Most clones expanded after primary vaccination were re-detected after the booster (almost 97% of CD4 and approximately 85% of CD8), suggesting broad memory maintenance. A small share of clonotypes was detected in both CD4 and CD8 compartments, with the overlap likely arising from convergent recombination. Computational filtering was required because FACS-sorted repertoires could contain abundant contaminating clonotypes from the bulk population. The secondary T-cell response was weaker than the primary response but faster, peaking on day 5 instead of day 15.

TCR cDNA was made using 5'RACE template switching, a step that added a universal primer site and unique molecular identifiers. Priming of cDNA synthesis was performed from both the TCR alpha and TCR beta constant segments. Two PCR steps were used to amplify libraries, with sample barcodes and sequencing adapters being added in the second step. Libraries were sequenced on Illumina HiSeq 2500 (2x100 bp) or NovaSeq (2x150 bp). In the authors' own workflow: MIGEC was used to demultiplex reads and collapse the reads into UMI consensus sequences, and MiXCR was used for V(D)J alignment. Vaccine-responding clonotypes were defined with edgeR using replicate PBMC samples, requiring FDR below 0.01 and a log2 fold change above 5 up to day 15. Bulk clonotypes were assigned CD4 or CD8 identity according to which sequenced CD4 or CD8 repertoire held them at higher abundance. TCRdb itself trimmed the public reads at Q25 with fastp, ran MiXCR and retained productive beta chains. Rows with a matching CDR3 protein are joined into one entry that keeps the most common DNA and genes. The V and J calls and clone size come from TCRdb's table, not from the authors' own analysis. Recorded for this sample are about 330,000 distinct CDR3 sequences; roughly 8.4% of them occurred a single time. Jointly, the top ten make up about 16% of the sample.

From a lookup of the germline V gene, CDR1 and CDR2 are KGHDR and SFDVKD. The CDR3 starts with the cysteine, ends with the phenylalanine, and has 13 residues. This entry keeps only the CDR3 DNA: 39 bases, framed from base 1. V and J are truncated by 4 bases and 7 bases respectively, leaving an intervening sequence of 12 bases. As regards this clonotype: This clone's antigen is unknown. No quality values exist for individual bases; no much larger clone is one base distant.

The treatment or condition label for this specimen denotes: live attenuated yellow fever vaccine strain. At every blood-draw timepoint, two biological replicates of bulk PBMCs were collected. PBMCs were isolated from peripheral blood using a standard Ficoll-Paque protocol. TriZol was used to extract RNA from bulk PBMCs, from CD4 and CD8 fractions, and from dextramer-positive and dextramer-negative fractions. The sequence was obtained from a man between 18 and 29 years old who received the YFV17D yellow fever vaccine. In this chain, TRBV24-1 is recombined with TRBJ1-2; the D gene is possibly TRBD1, with 5 bases matching. Sample: PBMCs, taken roughly seven weeks after the first yellow fever vaccination. CDR3 loop: CATSDFTGSGYTF. DNA sequence: TGTGCCACCAGTGACTTTACAGGATCTGGCTACACCTTC.